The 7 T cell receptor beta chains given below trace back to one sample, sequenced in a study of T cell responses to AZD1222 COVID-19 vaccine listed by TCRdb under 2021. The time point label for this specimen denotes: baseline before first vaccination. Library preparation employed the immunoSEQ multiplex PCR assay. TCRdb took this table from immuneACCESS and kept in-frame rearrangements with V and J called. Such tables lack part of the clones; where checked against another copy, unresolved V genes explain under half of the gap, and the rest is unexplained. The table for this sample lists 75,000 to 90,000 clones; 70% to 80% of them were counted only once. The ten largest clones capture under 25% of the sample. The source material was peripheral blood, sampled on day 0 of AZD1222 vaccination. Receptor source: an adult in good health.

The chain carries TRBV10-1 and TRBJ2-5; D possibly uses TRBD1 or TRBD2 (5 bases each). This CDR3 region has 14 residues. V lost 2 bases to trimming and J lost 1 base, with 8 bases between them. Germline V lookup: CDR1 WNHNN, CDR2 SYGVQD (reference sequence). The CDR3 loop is CASSEAGAQETQYF. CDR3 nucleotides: TGCGCCAGCAGTGAGGCCGGGGCCCAAGAGACCCAGTACTTC.

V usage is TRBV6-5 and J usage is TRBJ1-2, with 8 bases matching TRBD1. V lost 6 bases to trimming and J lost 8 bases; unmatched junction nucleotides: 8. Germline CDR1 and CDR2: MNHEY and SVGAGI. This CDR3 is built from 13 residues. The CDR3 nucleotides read TGTGCCAGCAGACCCGGACAGGGTGGAGGCTACACCTTC. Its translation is CASRPGQGGGYTF.

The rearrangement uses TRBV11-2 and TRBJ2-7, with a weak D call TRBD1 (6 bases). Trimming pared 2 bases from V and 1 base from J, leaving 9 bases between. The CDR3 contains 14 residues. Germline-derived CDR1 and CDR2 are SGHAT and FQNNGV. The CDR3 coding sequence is TGTGCCAGCAGCTTAAACAGGGTTTCCTACGAGCAGTACTTC. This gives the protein CASSLNRVSYEQYF.

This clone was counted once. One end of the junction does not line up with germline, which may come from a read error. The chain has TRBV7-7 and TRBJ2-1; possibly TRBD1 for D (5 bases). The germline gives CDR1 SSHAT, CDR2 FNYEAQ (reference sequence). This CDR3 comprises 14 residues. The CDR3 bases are TGTGCTAGCACCTCCGGCAGGGCCGACGATGAGCAGTTCTTC. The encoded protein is CASTSGRADDEQFF.

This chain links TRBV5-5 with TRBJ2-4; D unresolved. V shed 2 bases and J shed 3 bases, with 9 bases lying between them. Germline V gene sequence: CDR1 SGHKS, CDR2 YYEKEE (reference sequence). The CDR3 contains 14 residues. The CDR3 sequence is CASSFDAHKNIQYF. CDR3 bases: TGTGCCAGCAGCTTCGACGCCCACAAAAACATTCAGTACTTC.

The CDR3 here is CASSFRLGNIQYF. CDR3 sequence (DNA): TGTGCCAGCAGCTTCCGCCTGGGCAACATTCAGTACTTC. The V call is TRBV7-8, the J call TRBJ2-4; D not certain. Trimming removed 3 bases from V and 7 bases from J, with 10 bases in between. The CDR3 loop spans 13 amino acids. Germline V gene lookup returns CDR1 SGHVS and CDR2 FQNEAQ.

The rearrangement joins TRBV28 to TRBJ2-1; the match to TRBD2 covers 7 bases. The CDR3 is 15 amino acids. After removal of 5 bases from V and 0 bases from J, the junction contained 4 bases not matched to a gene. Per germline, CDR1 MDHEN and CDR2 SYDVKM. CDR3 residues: CASSISSGSYNEQFF. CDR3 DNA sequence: TGTGCCAGCAGTATCTCTAGCGGCTCCTACAATGAGCAGTTCTTC.